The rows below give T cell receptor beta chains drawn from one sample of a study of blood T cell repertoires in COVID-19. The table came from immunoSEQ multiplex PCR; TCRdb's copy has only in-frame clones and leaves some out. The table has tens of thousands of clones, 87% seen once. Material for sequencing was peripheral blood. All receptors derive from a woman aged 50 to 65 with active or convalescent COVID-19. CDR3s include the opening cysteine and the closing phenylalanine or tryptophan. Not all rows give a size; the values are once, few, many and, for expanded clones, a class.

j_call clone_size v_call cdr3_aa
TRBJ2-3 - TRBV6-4 CASRGGRTDTQYF
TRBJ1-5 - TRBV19 CASSAQNRVGVIQPQHF
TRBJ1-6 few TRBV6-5 CASTKTGVYNSPLHF
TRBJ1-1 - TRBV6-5 CASSYSGGGTEAFF
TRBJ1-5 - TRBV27 CASSPSGIPSVHQHF
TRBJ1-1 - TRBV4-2 CASKPYLNTEAFF
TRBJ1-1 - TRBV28 CASSLPLGQGLRDTEAFF
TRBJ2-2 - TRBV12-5 CASGLISAGGELFF
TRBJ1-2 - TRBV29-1 CSVEGANGAYGYTF
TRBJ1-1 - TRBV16 CASSRVGDTEAFF
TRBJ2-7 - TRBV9 CASSVGSGASYEQYF
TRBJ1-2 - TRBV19 CASTNRANYGYTF
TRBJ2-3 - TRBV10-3 CAIRPAGGTDTQYF
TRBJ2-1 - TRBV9 CASSISGTSNEQFF
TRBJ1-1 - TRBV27 CASSKPQTGSGNTEAFF
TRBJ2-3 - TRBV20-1 CSSGGVDTQYF
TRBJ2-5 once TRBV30 CAWDSGTSQETQYF
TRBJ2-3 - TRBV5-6 CASKSGGRGTDTQYF
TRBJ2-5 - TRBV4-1 CASSQIEAVQETQYF
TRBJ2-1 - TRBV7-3 CASSLGGTLGLPGYEQFF
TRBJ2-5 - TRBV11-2 CASSPDRIWETQYF
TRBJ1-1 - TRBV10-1 CASTPGQGATEAFF
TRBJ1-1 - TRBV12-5 CASGPPPGGQPNTEAFF
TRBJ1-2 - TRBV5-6 CASSPDRGRRGYTF
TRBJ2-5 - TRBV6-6 CASSYLGGQETQYF
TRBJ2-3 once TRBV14 CASSQGRRAQDTDTQYF
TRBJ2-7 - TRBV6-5 CASNRGYEQYF
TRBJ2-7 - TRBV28 CASIGLNYEQYF
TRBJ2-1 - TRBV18 CASSLGTSGAVSEQFF
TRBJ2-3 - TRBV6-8 CASSLTRTGPGQDTQYF
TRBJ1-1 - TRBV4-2 CASSPLKTDRATEAFF
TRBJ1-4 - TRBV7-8 CASSLVMMARGKGEKLFF
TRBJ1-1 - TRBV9 CASSGPPITGGGRNTEAFF
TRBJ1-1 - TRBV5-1 CASSLQQLNTEAFF
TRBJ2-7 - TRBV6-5 CASSYSVTSGSYEQYF
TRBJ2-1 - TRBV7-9 CASSHSLASYNEQFF
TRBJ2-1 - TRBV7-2 CASSFPASQQFRNEQFF